The entry below gives a single T cell receptor (beta chain) sequence along with its context. Its antigen is still unknown. In the sorted-subset replicate PCRs, 200 ng DNA, some 30,000 T cell genomes, was used. Some clones are missing from TCRdb's copy, which holds only in-frame ones; the method was immunoSEQ multiplex PCR. Of 600,000 to 750,000 clones detected, over 60% appear once; the ten largest clones hold more than 1.5%. This sample stems from a study of shared clonotypes between healthy human individuals. Whole-study findings and limits: Researchers sampled blood only, noting tissue repertoires likely differ.

Germline lookup yields CDR1 LGHNA and CDR2 YNFKEQ. CDR3 length: 17 amino acids. V was pared by 0 bases and J by 8 bases, with 8 bases of the junction left unmatched. Sequenced material: memory CD4+ T cells sorted from blood. Stated subset: CD45RA-negative fraction. This receptor was identified in a woman in her 30s in good health. The chain has TRBV4-2 and TRBJ2-2; 11 bases line up with TRBD1. The CDR3 spells CASSQEGRTGGRGELFF. CDR3 in DNA: TGTGCCAGCAGCCAAGAGGGCAGGACAGGGGGCAGGGGGGAGCTGTTTTTT.